Following are 18 T cell receptor beta chains from one sample sequenced in a study of beta chain features in type 1 diabetes. These receptors are not linked to any known antigen. Expressed TCRB transcripts were sequenced, since all the RNA that had been isolated was reverse transcribed. The protocol was immunoSEQ multiplex PCR, while the TCRdb copy is restricted to in-frame clones and leaves out a portion. The table has 310,000 or so clones, around 9% seen once. Study-level results: People with Type 1 diabetes carried modestly yet significantly shorter TCRB CDR3s in all four CD4+ subsets.

The specimen was central memory CD4+ T cells from blood. These receptors were taken from a man younger than 40 with type 1 diabetes.

This chain uses TRBV7-9 with TRBJ2-2; no clear D gene. Germline V lookup: CDR1 SEHNR, CDR2 FQNEAQ (reference sequence). The CDR3 totals 14 residues. Trimming left V 8 bases short and J 1 base short, with 11 bases between. DNA for the CDR3: TGTGCCAGCCTGGCAGTAGTGAACACCGGGGAGCTGTTTTTT. Amino acid sequence: CASLAVVNTGELFF.

This clone has more than one count but fewer than ten. The chain recombines TRBV2 with TRBJ2-4; 8 positions match TRBD1. The CDR3 covers 15 residues. Losses at the gene ends were 5 bases for V and 2 bases for J; bases not matched to a gene: 5. Germline lookup yields CDR1 SNHLY and CDR2 FYNNEI. CDR3 DNA sequence: TGTGCCAGCAGTAGACAGGGGACGACCAAAAACATTCAGTACTTC. Amino acid sequence: CASSRQGTTKNIQYF.

The V and J genes are TRBV9 and TRBJ1-3; TRBD1 aligns across 11 bases. Per the germline V gene, CDR1 is SGDLS and CDR2 is YYNGEE. Trimming took 3 bases from V and 6 from J; bases not matched to a gene: 5. The CDR3 sequence is 15 residues long. This CDR3 is CASSDPGQGVNTIYF. The DNA for the CDR3 is TGTGCCAGCAGCGACCCGGGACAGGGGGTAAACACCATATATTTT.

The table lists this clone with a few counts. The V gene is TRBV7-9, the J gene TRBJ2-3; 7 nucleotides agree with TRBD1. Germline assignment: CDR1 SEHNR and CDR2 FQNEAQ (reference sequence). The CDR3 consists of 14 residues. The ends lost 2 bases at V and 4 bases at J; junction bases unmatched: 3. The CDR3 DNA sequence: TGTGCCAGCAGCTTAAACAGGGGTGCAGATACGCAGTATTTT. Amino acids: CASSLNRGADTQYF.

This clone was picked up a small number of times. The chain employs TRBV7-2 and TRBJ2-3; D is tentatively TRBD1 or TRBD2 (6 bases each). The CDR3 has 12 residues. Trimming removed 6 bases at V and 4 bases at J, with 8 bases between. Per germline, CDR1 SGHTA and CDR2 FQGNSA. The CDR3 DNA reads TGTGCCAGCAGTGGGGGGCCAGATACGCAGTATTTT. As protein: CASSGGPDTQYF.

This clone was recorded a few times. CDR3 loop: CANTRTYEQYF. CDR3 nucleotide sequence: TGCGCCAACACCCGGACGTACGAGCAGTACTTC. The chain couples TRBV5-1 to TRBJ2-7; D not certain. V lost 9 bases, J lost 4 bases, and 11 bases lay in between. Germline CDR1 SGHRS, CDR2 YFSETQ. The CDR3 runs to 11 residues.

This clone occurred many times. Within the sample, other DNA sequences also encode this same CDR3. CDR3 in amino acids: CASSLQGRETQYF. The CDR3 DNA reads TGTGCCAGCAGCCTACAGGGTCGGGAGACCCAGTACTTC. This chain uses TRBV14 with TRBJ2-5; possible D gene TRBD1, 6 bases. Trimming took off 4 bases at V and 5 bases at J, with 11 bases between the two ends. This CDR3 contains 13 residues. Per germline, CDR1 SGHDN and CDR2 FVKESK.

The gene calls are TRBV19 and TRBJ2-5; D could derive from TRBD1 or TRBD2 (5 bases each). Germline assignment: CDR1 LNHDA and CDR2 SQIVND (reference sequence). V lost 3 bases to trimming and J lost 1 base, with 12 bases between them. The CDR3 is made up of 15 amino acids. This CDR3 is CASSIRFGGQETQYF. The CDR3 DNA sequence: TGTGCCAGTAGTATTAGGTTTGGGGGCCAAGAGACCCAGTACTTC.

The chain combines TRBV15 with TRBJ2-3; 14 positions match TRBD2. The CDR3 contains 17 residues. Germline V gene data show CDR1 as LNHNV and CDR2 as YYDKDF (reference sequence). J lost 3 bases, V lost 5 bases, and 7 bases had no gene match. This CDR3 is CATSEKGTSGGTDTQYF. The CDR3 bases are TGTGCCACCAGCGAAAAAGGGACTAGCGGGGGAACAGATACGCAGTATTTT.

This clone was detected ten times or more. The chain combines TRBV10-3 with TRBJ2-2; 11 bases fit TRBD1. The CDR3 is 17 amino acids. CDR1 is ENHRY, CDR2 SYGVKD, per germline. V lost 4 bases and J lost 1; bases outside the gene matches: 5. CDR3 residues: CAISAAGTGGNTGELFF. The CDR3, as DNA: TGTGCCATCAGTGCTGCCGGGACAGGGGGGAACACCGGGGAGCTGTTTTTT.

This chain links TRBV7-8 with TRBJ1-1; the D is unclear. Germline lookup yields CDR1 SGHVS and CDR2 FQNEAQ. This CDR3 has 14 amino acids. Trimming left V 2 bases short and J 0 bases short, with 7 bases between. This CDR3 is CASSLLVLNTEAFF. DNA for the CDR3: TGTGCCAGCAGCTTACTGGTCCTGAACACTGAAGCTTTCTTT. Full variable domain (remainder filled in from reference TRBV7-8 and TRBJ1-1): GAGVSQSPRYKVAKRGQDVALRCDPISGHVSLFWYQQALGQGPEFLTYFQNEAQLDKSGLPSDRFFAERPEGSVSTLKIQRTQQEDSAVYLCASSLLVLNTEAFFGQGTRLTVV.

A word on this clone: This sample also contains other DNA sequences that code for the same CDR3. The chain recombines TRBV5-6 with TRBJ1-2; 8 bases agree with TRBD1. The CDR3 has 14 residues. Germline trimming cut 4 bases from V and 6 bases from J; bases unmatched to any gene: 8. CDR1 SGHDT and CDR2 YYEEEE come from the germline V gene. The CDR3 DNA follows: TGTGCCAGCAGCCCGCCCGGGACAGGCCATGGCTACACCTTC. This gives the protein CASSPPGTGHGYTF.

This clone was observed a few times. The chain combines TRBV5-6 with TRBJ2-5, with TRBD1 matching 9 bases. The CDR3 has 15 amino acids. Germline-derived CDR1 and CDR2 are SGHDT and YYEEEE. V gave up 2 bases and J gave up 6 bases; unmatched junction bases: 8. CDR3 DNA sequence: TGTGCCAGCAGCTTCGGGACAGGGAGGGGAAAGACCCAGTACTTC. The encoded protein is CASSFGTGRGKTQYF.

This clone was counted between two and nine times. The chain carries TRBV18 and TRBJ1-3, with a tentative D call TRBD1 (6 bases). CDR3 length equals 15 residues. V lost 1 base, J lost 0 bases, and 7 bases lay in between. Germline loops: CDR1 KGHSH, CDR2 LQKENI. CDR3 DNA sequence: TGTGCCAGCTCACCACGGGACACCTCTGGAAACACCATATATTTT. Its translation is CASSPRDTSGNTIYF.

The chain recombines TRBV12-2 with TRBJ1-2; the listed D gene, TRBD1, was not tested against the DNA. TRBV12-2 is a recognized pseudogene. The length of the CDR3 is 14 residues. The CDR3 DNA reads TGTGCAAGTCGCTTAATGGACAGCCTCTATGGCTACACCTTC. Residues: CASRLMDSLYGYTF.

The chain employs TRBV2 and TRBJ2-2, with 9 nucleotides matching TRBD1. Trimming cost V 4 bases and J 5 bases; bases outside gene matches: 8. The CDR3 is 16 residues long. Germline loops: CDR1 SNHLY, CDR2 FYNNEI. The CDR3 bases are TGTGCCAGCAGTGCGCCGGGACAGGGTTATACCGGGGAGCTGTTTTTT. Amino acid sequence: CASSAPGQGYTGELFF.

This clone was seen only a few times. The J gene is TRBJ1-1, the V gene TRBV30; possibly TRBD1 for D (6 bases). The length of the CDR3 is 12 residues. V gave up 4 bases and J gave up 6 bases, with 12 bases separating them. Germline CDR1 is GTSNPN and CDR2 is SVGIG (reference sequence). The CDR3 loop is CAWITTGPEAFF. CDR3 sequence (DNA): TGTGCCTGGATAACCACAGGGCCTGAAGCTTTCTTT.

A note on this clone: One end of the junction is discordant with germline, which a read error may explain. The chain recombines TRBV7-7 with TRBJ2-5; weak D call: TRBD1 (5 bases). Germline CDR1 and CDR2: SSHAT and FNYEAQ (reference sequence). The length of the CDR3 is 17 residues. CDR3 loop: CASSLRLQGFPQETQYF. CDR3 nucleotides: TGTGCTAGCAGCTTACGGTTGCAGGGATTCCCTCAAGAGACCCAGTACTTC. Looking up the rest from reference TRBV7-7 and TRBJ2-5 gives the full variable domain: GAGVSQSPRYKVTKRGQDVTLRCDPISSHATLYWYQQALGQGPEFLTYFNYEAQPDKSGLPSDRFSAERPEGSISTLTIQRTEQRDSAMYRCASSLRLQGFPQETQYFGPGTRLLVL.